One and the same sample provided the 24 T cell receptor beta chains below, sequenced in a study of cytomegalovirus exposure and HLA in healthy donors. The PCR contained 60 Vbeta and 13 Jbeta primers. TCRdb's copy holds only in-frame clones and misses some; the assay was immunoSEQ multiplex PCR. The sample lists about 180,000 clones; over 70% were seen once. Sequenced input: PBMCs. These receptor sequences come from a man aged 18-30 years in good health and CMV-seronegative.

The rearrangement uses TRBV5-8 and TRBJ2-2; the match to TRBD2 covers 8 bases. The CDR3 contains 17 residues. The germline CDR1 and CDR2 sequences are SGHTS and YDEGEE. V lost 4 bases, J lost 2 bases, and 10 bases stayed unmatched. The CDR3 reads CASSLTRTSINTGELFF. The CDR3 bases are TGTGCCAGCAGCCTCACCAGGACTAGCATCAACACCGGGGAGCTGTTTTTT. Full variable domain (outside the CDR3, taken from reference TRBV5-8 and TRBJ2-2): EAGVTQSPTHLIKTRGQQATLRCSPISGHTSVYWYQQALGLGLQFLLWYDEGEERNRGNFPPRFSGRQFPNYSSELNVNALELEDSALYLCASSLTRTSINTGELFFGEGSRLTVL.

In its sample, this clone was seen once. V gene TRBV6-5 combines with J gene TRBJ1-6; D gene ambiguous. Between the trimmed V and J ends, which lost 0 bases and 3 bases, there was a span of 9 bases. This CDR3 is 16 amino acids long. The germline V gene has CDR1 MNHEY and CDR2 SVGAGI. The chain's CDR3 is CASSYSGRVYNSPLHF. CDR3 nucleotides: TGTGCCAGCAGTTACTCCGGGCGGGTCTATAATTCACCCCTCCACTTT.

The rearrangement uses TRBV2 and TRBJ1-6; a weak D match, TRBD1 (5 bases). The V end lost 3 bases, the J end lost 4 bases, and 7 bases lay between the germline ends. Germline V CDR1 and CDR2: SNHLY, FYNNEI. The CDR3 has 14 residues. The CDR3 loop is CASSEKGYNSPLHF. As DNA, the CDR3 is TGTGCCAGCAGTGAGAAGGGGTATAATTCACCCCTCCACTTT.

The chain couples TRBV5-6 to TRBJ2-5, with TRBD2 matching over 7 bases. Trimming at V came to 7 bases and at J to 5 bases, leaving 11 bases not matched to a gene. The CDR3 runs to 14 residues. In germline, CDR1 is SGHDT, CDR2 YYEEEE. The CDR3 loop reads CASGDDSGKETQYF. The CDR3 region has the DNA TGTGCCAGCGGCGACGACAGCGGGAAGGAGACCCAGTACTTC. The complete variable domain, with remaining parts taken from reference TRBV5-6 and TRBJ2-5, reads DAGVTQSPTHLIKTRGQQVTLRCSPKSGHDTVSWYQQALGQGPQFIFQYYEEEERQRGNFPDRFSGHQFPNYSSELNVNALLLGDSALYLCASGDDSGKETQYFGPGTRLLVL.

In this sample, this clone turned up a few times. The chain links TRBV5-6 to TRBJ2-5, with 10 bases matching TRBD1. Germline CDR1 is SGHDT and CDR2 is YYEEEE. V trimming: 0 bases; J trimming: 2 bases; junction bases outside the gene matches: 10. The CDR3 spans 18 residues. The CDR3 loop reads CASSLAPGQGSRQETQYF. CDR3 DNA: TGTGCCAGCAGCTTGGCCCCGGGACAGGGGAGTCGGCAAGAGACCCAGTACTTC.

This chain joins TRBV30 and TRBJ1-5; the match to TRBD1 covers 7 bases. V lost 3 bases, J lost 2 bases, and 7 bases stayed unmatched. The CDR3 has 15 amino acids. CDR1 is GTSNPN, CDR2 SVGIG, per germline (reference sequence). The CDR3 DNA reads as TGTGCCTGGAGCTCCACCGGACAGGGCAATCAGCCCCAGCATTTT. Translated, it gives CAWSSTGQGNQPQHF.

The chain carries TRBV7-2 and TRBJ1-5; D is uncertain. The V end lost 0 bases, the J end lost 6 bases, and 9 bases lay between the germline ends. The CDR3 is 14 amino acids. CDR1 and CDR2 (germline): SGHTA, FQGNSA. CDR3 DNA: TGTGCCAGCAGCTTAGCTTCCTATAGTCAGCCCCAGCATTTT. Its translation: CASSLASYSQPQHF.

The chain uses TRBV6-1 and TRBJ2-1, with 12 bases aligning to TRBD2. CDR3 length equals 15 residues. Trimming took 3 bases from V and 8 from J; bases not matched to a gene: 5. In germline, CDR1 is MNHNS, CDR2 SASEGT. The CDR3 coding sequence is TGTGCCAGCAGTGAGACTAGCGGGAGATCGTATGAGCAGTTCTTC. As protein: CASSETSGRSYEQFF.

The chain carries TRBV6-5 and TRBJ2-5, with 7 bases aligning to TRBD1. The J call may be wrong; the DNA end is better matched by TRBJ2-7. This CDR3 is 16 amino acids long. The germline V gene encodes CDR1 MNHEY and CDR2 SVGAGI. In DNA form, the CDR3 reads TGTGCCAGCAGTTACCGGGGACAGCATTTCCCCTACGAGCAGTACTTC. Translated, it gives CASSYRGQHFPYEQYF.

For the CDR3, the DNA is TGCGCCAGCAGCTTGGCGGGGTTCTCTGAAGCTTTCTTT. Its protein product is CASSLAGFSEAFF. The chain uses TRBV5-1 and TRBJ1-1; D remains unclear. From germline, CDR1 is SGHRS and CDR2 YFSETQ. V gave up 0 bases and J gave up 6 bases, with 9 bases separating them. The CDR3 runs to 13 residues.

CDR3 protein: CASSLLTGSYEQYF. CDR3 sequence (DNA): TGTGCCAGCAGCTTATTGACAGGTTCCTACGAGCAGTACTTC. V usage is TRBV11-2 and J usage is TRBJ2-7; weak D call: TRBD1 (6 bases). The germline gives CDR1 SGHAT, CDR2 FQNNGV. Trimming stripped 2 bases from V and 1 base from J, with 9 bases between. This CDR3 has 14 amino acids.

This clone has more than one count but fewer than ten. The J gene is TRBJ2-7, the V gene TRBV9; 9 bases align to TRBD1. The J segment lost 0 bases and the V segment lost 4 bases, leaving 5 bases of the junction unmatched. The V gene's germline CDR1 is SGDLS and CDR2 YYNGEE. This CDR3 has 15 residues. Written as DNA, the CDR3 is TGTGCCAGCAGCCCCGGACAGGGGTTCTCCTACGAGCAGTACTTC. As protein: CASSPGQGFSYEQYF. The full variable domain, its missing parts supplied by reference TRBV9 and TRBJ2-7, is DSGVTQTPKHLITATGQRVTLRCSPRSGDLSVYWYQQSLDQGLQFLIQYYNGEERAKGNILERFSAQQFPDLHSELNLSSLELGDSALYFCASSPGQGFSYEQYFGPGTRLTVT.

This clone has just a few counts. Here the CDR3 reads CAWSLLSVFGTDTQYF. The CDR3 nucleotides are TGTGCCTGGAGTCTCCTGTCGGTATTTGGCACAGATACGCAGTATTTT. The chain joins TRBV30 to TRBJ2-3; D remains ambiguous. Trimming stripped 2 bases from V and 1 base from J, with 16 bases between. CDR1 GTSNPN and CDR2 SVGIG come from the germline V gene (reference sequence). The CDR3 sequence is 16 residues long.

The J gene is TRBJ2-6, the V gene TRBV7-2, with 11 bases aligning to TRBD1. The ends lost 3 bases at V and 0 bases at J; junction bases unmatched: 7. The CDR3 covers 19 residues. Per the germline V gene, CDR1 is SGHTA and CDR2 is FQGNSA. CDR3 sequence: CASSFIIGTGGSGANVLTF. The CDR3 DNA reads as TGTGCCAGCAGCTTTATAATCGGGACAGGGGGCTCTGGGGCCAACGTCCTGACTTTC.

The J gene is TRBJ2-7, the V gene TRBV15; 7 bases are a match to TRBD1. The CDR3 runs to 18 residues. Germline V CDR1 and CDR2: LNHNV, YYDKDF (reference sequence). V lost 0 bases, J lost 1 base, and 12 bases stayed unmatched. The CDR3 coding sequence is TGTGCCACCAGCAGAGATAAGATTCGCAGGGGACAGTCCTACGAGCAGTACTTC. As protein: CATSRDKIRRGQSYEQYF.

The rearrangement uses TRBV6-5 and TRBJ1-6; tentatively, D is TRBD1 (5 bases). This CDR3 contains 14 residues. V was trimmed by 2 bases and J by 9 bases, leaving 11 bases between them. CDR1 and CDR2 (germline): MNHEY, SVGAGI. The DNA for the CDR3 is TGTGCCAGCAGTTACCTAGTAAGGGGTTCACCCCTCCACTTT. Protein sequence: CASSYLVRGSPLHF.

The chain uses TRBV5-1 and TRBJ1-2; no reliable D call. Per the germline V gene, CDR1 is SGHRS and CDR2 is YFSETQ. The CDR3 is 14 residues long. Trimming took off 4 bases at V and 0 bases at J, with 10 bases between the two ends. CDR3 sequence reads: CASSGASTNYGYTF. The CDR3 DNA follows: TGCGCCAGCAGCGGAGCATCCACTAACTATGGCTACACCTTC. Combining the CDR3 with reference TRBV5-1 and TRBJ1-2 gives the whole variable domain KAGVTQTPRYLIKTRGQQVTLSCSPISGHRSVSWYQQTPGQGLQFLFEYFSETQRNKGNFPGRFSGRQFSNSRSEMNVSTLELGDSALYLCASSGASTNYGYTFGSGTRLTVV.

The chain has TRBV5-1 and TRBJ2-5; D possibly corresponds to TRBD1 (5 bases). The last part of the DNA fits TRBJ2-7 better; the J call may be wrong. Germline V gene sequence: CDR1 SGHRS, CDR2 YFSETQ. This CDR3 is 15 amino acids long. CDR3 sequence (DNA): TGCGCCAGCAGCTTGGAGGCAGGGAAGAGGTACGAGCAGTACTTC. This gives the protein CASSLEAGKRYEQYF.

The gene calls are TRBV11-2 and TRBJ2-5, with TRBD2 matching 7 bases. This CDR3 contains 17 residues. CDR1 and CDR2 (germline): SGHAT, FQNNGV. V gave up 0 bases and J gave up 2 bases; unmatched junction bases: 9. In DNA, the CDR3 is TGTGCCAGCAGCTTAGAGGGGGGGTCGGCAGAACAAGAGACCCAGTACTTC. Translation gives CASSLEGGSAEQETQYF.

The chain recombines TRBV9 with TRBJ2-3; 8 bases are a match to TRBD2. Losses at the gene ends were 0 bases for V and 2 bases for J; bases not matched to a gene: 5. CDR1 and CDR2 (germline): SGDLS, YYNGEE. The length of the CDR3 is 16 residues. The CDR3 bases are TGTGCCAGCAGCGTAGAAAAAGCGGGGGTCACAGATACGCAGTATTTT. Its translation: CASSVEKAGVTDTQYF. The full variable domain, in which reference TRBV9 and TRBJ2-3 provide the parts outside the CDR3, is DSGVTQTPKHLITATGQRVTLRCSPRSGDLSVYWYQQSLDQGLQFLIQYYNGEERAKGNILERFSAQQFPDLHSELNLSSLELGDSALYFCASSVEKAGVTDTQYFGPGTRLTVL.

The table lists this clone with a count of one. This chain joins TRBV19 and TRBJ1-6, with D possibly matching TRBD1 (6 bases). Trimming removed 6 bases from V and 10 bases from J, with 13 bases in between. This CDR3 has 13 amino acids. Germline V gene sequence: CDR1 LNHDA, CDR2 SQIVND (reference sequence). The CDR3 sequence is CASRGGSRSPLHF. The CDR3 nucleotides read TGTGCCAGTAGAGGGGGATCGAGGTCACCCCTCCACTTT.

This clone showed up just a few times. This chain uses TRBV6-5 with TRBJ2-7; tentatively, D is TRBD2 (7 bases). V was clipped by 5 bases and J by 2 bases, with 16 bases between them. The CDR3 consists of 15 residues. Germline CDR1 is MNHEY and CDR2 is SVGAGI. CDR3 loop: CASSRGGASTYEQYF. The CDR3 DNA reads as TGTGCCAGCAGTAGAGGGGGGGCCTCGACCTACGAGCAGTACTTC.

The chain links TRBV6-6 to TRBJ1-1; tentative D call: TRBD1 (5 bases). The germline V gene encodes CDR1 MNHNY and CDR2 SVGAGI (reference sequence). The CDR3 runs to 14 residues. Trimming took 7 bases from V and 0 from J, leaving 12 bases between them. CDR3 DNA: TGTGCCAGCACCATTCTGGGGCTGAACACTGAAGCTTTCTTT. Translation: CASTILGLNTEAFF.

The chain joins TRBV6-5 to TRBJ1-1; D may be TRBD1 (5 bases). V lost 0 bases and J lost 2, with 10 bases in between. Germline V gene sequence: CDR1 MNHEY, CDR2 SVGAGI. The CDR3 is made up of 15 amino acids. This chain's CDR3 is CASSYSIQGNTEAFF. Here the CDR3 DNA reads TGTGCCAGCAGTTACTCGATCCAGGGAAACACTGAAGCTTTCTTT.